This T cell receptor beta chain was observed in a study of CD8+ T cells in alopecia areata. General study findings and limits: Sequencing of scalp samples also includes resident alphabeta T cells from normal skin.

Once RNA had been extracted, it was reverse transcribed into cDNA to act as the sequencing template. Using immunoSEQ multiplex PCR, the repertoire was profiled, and TCRdb retains in-frame clones only, with some absent. This sample carries about 140,000 clones, approximately 90% of them seen once, and the ten largest clones take around 14%. Germline CDR1 is MGHDK and CDR2 is SYGVNS. V was trimmed by 7 bases and J by 0 bases, leaving 12 bases between them. The CDR3 consists of 14 residues. Comments on this clone: Its antigen is not known.

Regarding treatment: oral pan-JAK inhibitor, 5-10 mg twice daily. The authors sorted CD4+ and CD8+ T cells from PBMCs. The chain uses TRBV25-1 and TRBJ1-1, with D perhaps matching TRBD1 (5 bases). The TCR originated in a human donor with alopecia areata. The specimen was CD8+ T cells sorted from blood, collected at week 4, from a patient treated with tofacitinib. The CDR3 coding sequence is TGTGCCAGCACTGGGGCGGGGATGAACACTGAAGCTTTCTTT. Its protein is CASTGAGMNTEAFF.